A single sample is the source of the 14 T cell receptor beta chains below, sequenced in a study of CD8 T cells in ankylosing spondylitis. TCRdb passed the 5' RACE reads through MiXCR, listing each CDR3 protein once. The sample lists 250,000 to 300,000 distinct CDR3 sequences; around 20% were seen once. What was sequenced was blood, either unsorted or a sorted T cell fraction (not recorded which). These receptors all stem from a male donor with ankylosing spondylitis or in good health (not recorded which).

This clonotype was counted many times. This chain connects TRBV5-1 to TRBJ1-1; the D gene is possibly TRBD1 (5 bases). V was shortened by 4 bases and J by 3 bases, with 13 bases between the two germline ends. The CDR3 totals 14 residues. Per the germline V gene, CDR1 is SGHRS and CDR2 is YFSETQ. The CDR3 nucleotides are TGCGCCAGCAGCGACTCCGGGGCGGACACTGAAGCTTTCTTT. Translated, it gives CASSDSGADTEAFF.

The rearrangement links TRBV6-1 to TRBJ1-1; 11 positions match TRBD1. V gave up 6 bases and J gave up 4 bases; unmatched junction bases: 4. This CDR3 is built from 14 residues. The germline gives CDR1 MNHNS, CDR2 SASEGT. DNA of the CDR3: TGTGCCAGCAGACCCGGGACAGGGGGCACTGAAGCTTTCTTT. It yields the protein CASRPGTGGTEAFF.

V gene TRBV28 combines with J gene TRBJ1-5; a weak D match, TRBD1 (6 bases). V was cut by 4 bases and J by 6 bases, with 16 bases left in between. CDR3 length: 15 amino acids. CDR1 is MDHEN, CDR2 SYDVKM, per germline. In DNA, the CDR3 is TGTGCCAGCAGTTCCCGAGGACCAGGGGCTCAGCCCCAGCATTTT. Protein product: CASSSRGPGAQPQHF.

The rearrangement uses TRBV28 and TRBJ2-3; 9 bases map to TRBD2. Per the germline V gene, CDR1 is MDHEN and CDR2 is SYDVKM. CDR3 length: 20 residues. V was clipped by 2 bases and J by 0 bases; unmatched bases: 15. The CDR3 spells CASSLRGVFWTSESTDTQYF. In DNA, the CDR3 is TGTGCCAGCAGTTTAAGAGGAGTATTCTGGACTAGCGAGAGCACAGATACGCAGTATTTT.

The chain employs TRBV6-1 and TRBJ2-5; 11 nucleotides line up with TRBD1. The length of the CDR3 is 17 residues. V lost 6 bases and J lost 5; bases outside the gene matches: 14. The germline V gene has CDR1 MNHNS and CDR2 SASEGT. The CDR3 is CASSISPGQGVLETQYF. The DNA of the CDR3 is TGTGCCAGCAGCATTTCCCCGGGACAGGGGGTTTTGGAGACCCAGTACTTC.

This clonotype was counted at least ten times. CDR3 sequence reads: CASSLHASGNNEQFF. The CDR3 nucleotides read TGTGCCAGCAGCTTACACGCTAGCGGTAACAATGAGCAGTTCTTC. The chain has TRBV7-9 and TRBJ2-1; TRBD2 matches at 7 bases. V was clipped by 2 bases and J by 5 bases; unmatched bases: 6. This CDR3 spans 15 amino acids. Germline CDR1 SEHNR, CDR2 FQNEAQ (reference sequence).

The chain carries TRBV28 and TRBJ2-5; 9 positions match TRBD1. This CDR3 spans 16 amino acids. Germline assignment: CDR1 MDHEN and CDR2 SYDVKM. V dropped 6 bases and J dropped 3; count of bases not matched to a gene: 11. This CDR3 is CASRAPRTGVEETQYF. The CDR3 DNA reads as TGTGCCAGCAGAGCTCCCAGGACAGGGGTAGAAGAGACCCAGTACTTC.

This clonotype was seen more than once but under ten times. DNA of the CDR3: TGTGCCAGCAGCCAATCTGTCGGGCTTGAGCAGTACGTC. This gives the protein CASSQSVGLEQYV. This chain joins TRBV3-1 and TRBJ2-7; D gene unclear. The CDR3 sequence is 13 residues long. Trimming cost V 2 bases and J 7 bases, with 12 bases left between them. CDR1 LGHDT and CDR2 YNNKEL come from the germline V gene (reference sequence).

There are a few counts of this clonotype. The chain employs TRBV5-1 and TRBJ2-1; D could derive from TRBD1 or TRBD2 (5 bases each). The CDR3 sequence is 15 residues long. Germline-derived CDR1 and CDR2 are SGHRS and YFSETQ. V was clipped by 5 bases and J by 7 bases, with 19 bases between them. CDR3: CASSPGSTGTNEQFF. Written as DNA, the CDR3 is TGCGCCAGCAGTCCCGGTTCGACGGGGACGAATGAGCAGTTCTTC. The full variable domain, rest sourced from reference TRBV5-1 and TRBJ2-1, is KAGVTQTPRYLIKTRGQQVTLSCSPISGHRSVSWYQQTPGQGLQFLFEYFSETQRNKGNFPGRFSGRQFSNSRSEMNVSTLELGDSALYLCASSPGSTGTNEQFFGPGTRLTVL.

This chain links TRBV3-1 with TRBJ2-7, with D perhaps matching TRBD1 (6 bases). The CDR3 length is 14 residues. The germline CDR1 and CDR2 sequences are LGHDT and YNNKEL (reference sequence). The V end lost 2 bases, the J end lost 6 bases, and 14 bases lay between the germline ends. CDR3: CASSQQGSSGEQYV. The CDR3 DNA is TGTGCCAGCAGCCAACAGGGGTCCTCGGGCGAGCAGTACGTC.

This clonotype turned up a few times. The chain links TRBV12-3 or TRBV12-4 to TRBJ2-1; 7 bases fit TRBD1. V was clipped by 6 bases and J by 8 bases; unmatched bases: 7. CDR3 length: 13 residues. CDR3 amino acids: CASSPLGGDEQFF. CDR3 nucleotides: TGTGCCAGCAGCCCCTTAGGGGGCGATGAGCAGTTCTTC.

CDR3 DNA sequence: TGTGCCAGCAGCGTTCTAGCGGACTCCTACAATGAGCAGTTCTTC. Translation gives CASSVLADSYNEQFF. The chain employs TRBV5-5 and TRBJ2-1; 7 bases map to TRBD2. Losses at the gene ends were 4 bases for V and 0 bases for J; bases not matched to a gene: 4. The germline V gene has CDR1 SGHKS and CDR2 YYEKEE (reference sequence). The CDR3 spans 15 residues.

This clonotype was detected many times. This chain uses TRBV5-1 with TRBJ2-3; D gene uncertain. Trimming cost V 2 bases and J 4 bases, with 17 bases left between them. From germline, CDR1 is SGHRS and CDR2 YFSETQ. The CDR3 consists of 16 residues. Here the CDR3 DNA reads TGCGCCAGCAGCTTCGGTCAGGCGCAGAGAGCAGATACGCAGTATTTT. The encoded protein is CASSFGQAQRADTQYF.

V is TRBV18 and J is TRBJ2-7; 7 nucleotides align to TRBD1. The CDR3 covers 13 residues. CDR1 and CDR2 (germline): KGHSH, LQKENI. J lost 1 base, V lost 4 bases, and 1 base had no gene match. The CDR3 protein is CASSRTGSYEQYV. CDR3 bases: TGTGCCAGCTCACGGACAGGTTCCTACGAGCAGTACGTC.